This entry is about one T cell receptor beta chain. Its antigen is unidentified. This same CDR3 is encoded by further DNA sequences in the sample. TCRdb's table, derived via immunoSEQ multiplex PCR, lists solely in-frame clones and lacks some. The sample contains over a million clones, roughly 97% of which appear only once. Germline V lookup: CDR1 GTSNPN, CDR2 SVGIG (reference sequence). The CDR3 is 11 amino acids. V dropped 2 bases and J dropped 4 bases, with 4 bases sitting between them. The sample is drawn from a study of shared clonotypes between healthy human individuals. Study results and limitations: Roughly 5% of naive CD4 clonotypes were shared across four donors. The low donor count limited represented genetic and exposure-history diversity.

The chain carries TRBV30 and TRBJ2-3; D ambiguous. The sequenced sample was naive CD4+ T cells sorted from blood. Subset of the sample: CD45RA+ positively selected. The receptor was derived from a young man in good health. The CDR3 DNA is TGTGCCTGGAGTCCCGCAGATACGCAGTATTTT. This sequence encodes CAWSPADTQYF.